This T cell receptor beta chain was captured in a study of blood T cells in healthy people across ages. For the study at large: For every two T cells, template switching captured about one barcoded beta molecule. Study-level results: PBMC samples, being unsorted, prevented any conclusive comparison of naive and antigen-experienced cells.

The second PCR ran roughly 6 to 12 cycles with a sample-barcoded 5' primer and J-beta primers. Each cDNA molecule, via a template-switch adaptor with 12 random nucleotides, was tagged. Each CDR3 protein gets one entry after TCRdb re-called the 5' RACE reads with MiXCR. Here the sample spans 790,000 or so distinct CDR3 sequences, 56% being singletons. This clonotype was detected many times. The antigen is undetermined. This CDR3 spans 16 amino acids. Germline-derived CDR1 and CDR2 are SEHNR and FQNEAQ (reference sequence). V was pared by 5 bases and J by 2 bases, with 11 bases of the junction left unmatched.

Material: blood. The J gene is TRBJ2-5, the V gene TRBV7-9, with 7 nucleotides matching TRBD1. The receptor comes from a man aged 35-49 years in good health. The CDR3 loop reads CASSAGTANLQETQYF. CDR3 coding DNA: TGTGCCAGCAGCGCCGGGACAGCGAATTTACAAGAGACCCAGTACTTC.